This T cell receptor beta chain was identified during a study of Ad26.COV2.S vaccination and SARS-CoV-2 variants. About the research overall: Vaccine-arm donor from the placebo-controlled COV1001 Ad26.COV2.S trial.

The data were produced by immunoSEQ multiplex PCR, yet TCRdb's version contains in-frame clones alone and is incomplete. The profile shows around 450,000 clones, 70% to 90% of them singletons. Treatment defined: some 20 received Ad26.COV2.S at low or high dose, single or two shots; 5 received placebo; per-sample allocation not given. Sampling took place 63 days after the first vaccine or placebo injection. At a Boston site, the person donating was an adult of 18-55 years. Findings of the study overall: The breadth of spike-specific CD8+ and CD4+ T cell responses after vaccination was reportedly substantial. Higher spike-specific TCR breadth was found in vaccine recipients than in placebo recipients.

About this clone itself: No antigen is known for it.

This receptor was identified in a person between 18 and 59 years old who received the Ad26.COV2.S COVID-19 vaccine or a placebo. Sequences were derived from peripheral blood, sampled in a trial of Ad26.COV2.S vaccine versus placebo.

The CDR3 loop reads CASSLSGEAFF. In DNA, the CDR3 is TGTGCCAGCAGCTTGTCTGGAGAAGCTTTCTTT. The chain recombines TRBV5-6 with TRBJ1-1; D unresolved. V lost 1 base and J 8 bases, leaving 6 bases between the germline ends. Germline V CDR1 and CDR2: SGHDT, YYEEEE. The CDR3 covers 11 residues.